The source of this T cell receptor (beta chain) is a study of lymphopenia after photon versus proton radiotherapy. Trimming left V 0 bases short and J 2 bases short, with 5 bases between. The CDR3 is 14 residues long. Germline V gene lookup returns CDR1 LGHNA and CDR2 YNFKEQ. Study observations and caveats: After the lymphocyte nadir, photon-treated repertoires showed oligoclonal expansion, especially of CD8+ Temra cells. Under photons, naive T cells and diversity fell while effector/memory populations rose.

Clones were sequenced by immunoSEQ multiplex PCR, and TCRdb holds only the in-frame ones, with some missing. The sample has more than 45,000 clones, roughly 84% seen once; the top ten hold around 1.9%. Concerning this clone itself: Its antigen is not identified.

V is TRBV4-2 and J is TRBJ1-5, with D perhaps matching TRBD1 (5 bases). The TCR comes from a man aged 55 to 69 with pancreatic cancer. Sequenced here: peripheral blood, sampled from a patient treated with proton-based radiotherapy. The chain's CDR3 is CASSQEGGNQPQHF. As DNA, the CDR3 is TGTGCCAGCAGCCAAGAGGGGGGCAATCAGCCCCAGCATTTT.